Each of the 13 T cell receptor beta chains below was sequenced from the same sample in a study of T cell repertoires in cytomegalovirus infection. Via MiXCR, TCRdb re-called the reads, giving one row per CDR3 protein. The table shows 450,000 to 650,000 distinct CDR3 sequences, with around 27% occurring only once. The sequencing input was PBMCs. The receptors shown here come from a human donor in good health (CMV status not recorded). Some clones in this sample may be carry-over from other donors' samples.

The V call is TRBV6-2 or TRBV6-3, the J call TRBJ2-2; 10 nucleotides match TRBD2. Germline assignment: CDR1 MNHEY and CDR2 SVGEGT. The J segment lost 4 bases and the V segment lost 4 bases, leaving 6 bases of the junction unmatched. The CDR3 is 16 amino acids. CDR3 in DNA: TGTGCCAGCAGTTGGACTAGCGGAGTTGGCACCGGGGAGCTGTTTTTT. Its protein is CASSWTSGVGTGELFF.

This clonotype was counted many times. V and J are TRBV7-2 and TRBJ1-1; D ambiguous. The V gene's germline CDR1 is SGHTA and CDR2 FQGNSA. V dropped 1 base and J dropped 0 bases, with 6 bases sitting between them. This CDR3 is 14 amino acids long. Here the CDR3 reads CASSLEGMNTEAFF. CDR3 sequence (DNA): TGTGCCAGCAGCTTAGAGGGCATGAACACTGAAGCTTTCTTT.

This clonotype was counted only a few times. The V call is TRBV28, the J call TRBJ1-1; 7 nucleotides line up with TRBD1. Trimming at V came to 1 base and at J to 3 bases, leaving 5 bases not matched to a gene. CDR1 is MDHEN and CDR2 is SYDVKM in the germline V gene. The CDR3 contains 15 residues. The CDR3 DNA is TGTGCCAGCAGTTTATCTGCAGGGGGGTACACTGAAGCTTTCTTT. Its translation is CASSLSAGGYTEAFF.

The sample holds many counts of this clonotype. The chain couples TRBV7-2 to TRBJ2-6; D may correspond to TRBD1 or TRBD2 (6 bases each). The CDR3 consists of 17 residues. The V end lost 5 bases, the J end lost 2 bases, and 16 bases lay between the germline ends. Germline-derived CDR1 and CDR2 are SGHTA and FQGNSA. The CDR3 is CASSPRGAGAGANVLTF. The CDR3 region has the DNA TGTGCCAGCAGCCCTAGGGGGGCAGGGGCTGGGGCCAACGTCCTGACTTTC.

This clonotype was counted only a few times. V usage is TRBV25-1 and J usage is TRBJ1-2; tentatively, D is TRBD1 (5 bases). The CDR3 length is 17 residues. V was clipped by 2 bases and J by 3 bases, with 19 bases between them. CDR1 MGHDK and CDR2 SYGVNS come from the germline V gene. CDR3 residues: CASSERGGYSDHYGYTF. The DNA of the CDR3 is TGTGCCAGCAGTGAACGGGGGGGTTACAGCGACCACTATGGCTACACCTTC.

This clonotype has ten or more counts. V gene TRBV12-3 or TRBV12-4 combines with J gene TRBJ2-6, with unresolved D. This CDR3 spans 13 amino acids. Trimming left V 4 bases short and J 4 bases short, with 5 bases between. Here the CDR3 DNA reads TGTGCCAGCAGTTACGCCGGGGCCAACGTCCTGACTTTC. Translating it yields CASSYAGANVLTF.

This clonotype occurred a few times. This chain links TRBV5-1 with TRBJ2-1; D remains ambiguous. The CDR3 runs 13 residues. Germline loops: CDR1 SGHRS, CDR2 YFSETQ. V lost 1 base to trimming and J lost 6 bases, with 8 bases between them. CDR3 bases: TGCGCCAGCAGCTTGCGTCTATCCAATGAGCAGTTCTTC. Translating it yields CASSLRLSNEQFF.

This clonotype was recorded a few times. The chain carries TRBV27 and TRBJ2-2; D perhaps matches TRBD1 (5 bases). The V and J ends lost 5 bases and 0 bases respectively, with 16 bases between them. Germline loops: CDR1 MNHEY, CDR2 SMNVEV (reference sequence). The CDR3 covers 17 residues. The CDR3 loop is CASSNRQKIANTGELFF. Written as DNA, the CDR3 is TGTGCCAGCAGTAATAGACAGAAGATCGCGAACACCGGGGAGCTGTTTTTT.

CDR3 in amino acids: CASRITLASSGELFF. The CDR3 DNA follows: TGTGCCAGCAGGATTACACTAGCGTCTTCGGGGGAGCTGTTTTTT. The chain recombines TRBV6-5 with TRBJ2-2, with 7 positions matching TRBD2. The CDR3 spans 15 residues. The V and J ends lost 6 bases and 8 bases, in that order; junction bases with no gene match: 12. Germline V gene lookup returns CDR1 MNHEY and CDR2 SVGAGI.

The chain couples TRBV11-2 to TRBJ2-1, with TRBD2 identical over 9 bases. This CDR3 comprises 14 residues. Per germline, CDR1 SGHAT and CDR2 FQNNGV. V lost 7 bases and J lost 3; bases outside the gene matches: 4. The CDR3 DNA reads TGTGCCAGCACCGTTAGCGGGAGCTACAATGAGCAGTTCTTC. This sequence encodes CASTVSGSYNEQFF.

This sequence joins TRBV24-1 and TRBJ2-1, with 11 bases identical to TRBD2. The CDR3 is made up of 16 amino acids. CDR1 and CDR2 from the germline V gene are KGHDR and SFDVKD. V lost 2 bases to trimming and J lost 8 bases; unmatched junction nucleotides: 7. This chain's CDR3 is CATSDYTSGSGYEQFF. CDR3 coding DNA: TGTGCCACCAGTGATTATACTAGCGGGAGTGGCTATGAGCAGTTCTTC.

This chain links TRBV19 with TRBJ2-1; 11 positions match TRBD2. Germline CDR1 reads LNHDA; CDR2 reads SQIVND (reference sequence). V lost 7 bases, J lost 7 bases, and 9 bases stayed unmatched. This CDR3 comprises 15 residues. The CDR3 region has the DNA TGTGCCAGTACCGGGACTAGCGGACGGTATAATGAGCAGTTCTTC. Amino acids: CASTGTSGRYNEQFF.

This clonotype was counted once. The chain uses TRBV10-3 and TRBJ2-2, with 7 bases that match TRBD2. Looked up from germline, CDR1 is ENHRY and CDR2 is SYGVKD. There are 13 residues in the CDR3. V trimming: 10 bases; J trimming: 2 bases; junction bases outside the gene matches: 4. The CDR3: CATAGANTGELFF. The CDR3 region has the DNA TGTGCCACGGCGGGAGCTAACACCGGGGAGCTGTTTTTT.